This is a list of T cell receptor beta chains from one sample in a study of beta chain features in type 1 diabetes. This table comes from immunoSEQ multiplex PCR, and its TCRdb copy is limited to in-frame clones, with some not included. The sample has about 400,000 clones, around 12% seen once. The sample consisted of naive CD4+ T cells from blood. The source is a man between 18 and 29 years old in good health. The CDR3 runs from the conserved cysteine through the conserved F or W. The D gene is left open where the match is weak. Only part of the rows carry a size: once, few, many, or a class if the clone is expanded.

V: TRBV5-5
D: TRBD1
size: few
J: TRBJ1-1
DNA: TGTGCCAGCAGTTTCCTGACAGGGGACACTGAAGCTTTCTTT
CDR3: CASSFLTGDTEAFF

V: TRBV11-2
D: .
size: few
J: TRBJ1-2
DNA: TGTGCCAGCAGCTGGGCGGCCGGGAGTTATGGCTACACCTTC
CDR3: CASSWAAGSYGYTF

V: TRBV7-9
D: .
size: .
J: TRBJ2-7
DNA: TGTGCCAGCAGCCTATGGGCTAGCGCCCACAGAACTAACGGGCAGTACTTC
CDR3: CASSLWASAHRTNGQYF

V: TRBV7-9
D: .
size: .
J: TRBJ1-1
DNA: TGTGCCAGCAGCCAATTAGAGAACACTGAAGCTTTCTTT
CDR3: CASSQLENTEAFF

V: TRBV7-2
D: TRBD2
size: .
J: TRBJ2-3
DNA: TGTGCCAGCAGCGGTAGACTAGCGGGAGGGCCAGATACGCAGTATTTT
CDR3: CASSGRLAGGPDTQYF

V: TRBV15
D: .
size: .
J: TRBJ2-7
DNA: TGTGCCACCAGTGGGGTCCGTTTATTCCTGACAGGGAGGTATCACGAGCAGTACTTC
CDR3: CATSGVRLFLTGRYHEQYF

V: TRBV29-1
D: .
size: .
J: TRBJ2-5
DNA: TGCAGCGTTGCACCTGGAGGACAGCAAGAGACCCAGTACTTC
CDR3: CSVAPGGQQETQYF

V: TRBV29-1
D: .
size: few
J: TRBJ1-2
DNA: TGCAGCGTTACTAGTGGGGGGTATGGCTACACCTTC
CDR3: CSVTSGGYGYTF

V: TRBV9
D: .
size: few
J: TRBJ2-2
DNA: TGTGCCAGCAGCGTAGTTCCCGGGAACACCGGGGAGCTGTTTTTT
CDR3: CASSVVPGNTGELFF

V: TRBV5-1
D: TRBD2
size: .
J: TRBJ2-7
DNA: TGCGCCAGCAGCTTGGCACTAGCGGACTCCTACGAGCAGTACTTC
CDR3: CASSLALADSYEQYF

V: TRBV28
D: .
size: .
J: TRBJ1-5
DNA: TGTGCCAGCAGCTTGGACACTAGCAATCAGCCCCAGCATTTT
CDR3: CASSLDTSNQPQHF

V: TRBV2
D: .
size: .
J: TRBJ1-1
DNA: TGTGCCAGCAGCCAGGGACACCTGAACACTGAAGCTTTCTTT
CDR3: CASSQGHLNTEAFF

V: TRBV2
D: TRBD1
size: few
J: TRBJ1-1
DNA: TGTGCCAGCAGCCGGTACCCACAGGGGGCTGAAGCTTTCTTT
CDR3: CASSRYPQGAEAFF

V: TRBV19
D: .
size: .
J: TRBJ2-3
DNA: TGTGCCAGTAGTATAGGACAGAATCCAGATACGCAGTATTTT
CDR3: CASSIGQNPDTQYF

V: TRBV5-1
D: .
size: few
J: TRBJ1-1
DNA: TGCGCCAGCAGCTTGGGACAGGCGATATCTGAAGCTTTCTTT
CDR3: CASSLGQAISEAFF

V: TRBV6-6
D: .
size: .
J: TRBJ1-1
DNA: TGTGCCAGCAGTTGGTTAGGGGCGGAAGCTTTCTTT
CDR3: CASSWLGAEAFF

V: TRBV29-1
D: .
size: many
J: TRBJ1-1
DNA: TGCAGCGGTCGTAGGGGACTCGCTGAAGCTTTCTTT
CDR3: CSGRRGLAEAFF

V: TRBV28
D: .
size: .
J: TRBJ2-6
DNA: TGTGCCAGCAGGGACCGACGAACCGGGGCTGGGGCCAACGTCCTGACTTTC
CDR3: CASRDRRTGAGANVLTF

V: TRBV4-1
D: .
size: few
J: TRBJ1-2
DNA: TGCGCCAGCAGCCAAGGGACGAGGGCAGGAGGGTATGGCTACACCTTC
CDR3: CASSQGTRAGGYGYTF

V: TRBV19
D: TRBD1
size: .
J: TRBJ2-5
DNA: TGTGCCAGCCGAGCCGGGACAGGGCAAGAGACCCAGTACTTC
CDR3: CASRAGTGQETQYF

V: TRBV7-9
D: TRBD1
size: .
J: TRBJ1-5
DNA: TGTGCCAGCAGCCAAGTCATCGGGACAGGGAATCAGCCCCAGCATTTT
CDR3: CASSQVIGTGNQPQHF

V: TRBV5-4
D: TRBD1
size: few
J: TRBJ1-1
DNA: TGTGCCAGCAGTCAGGGGGGCGTGAGCACTGAAGCTTTCTTT
CDR3: CASSQGGVSTEAFF

V: TRBV18
D: TRBD2
size: .
J: TRBJ2-1
DNA: TGTGCCAGCTCACCGGGCGCGTCGGGAGGTGAGCAGTTCTTC
CDR3: CASSPGASGGEQFF

V: TRBV4-3
D: .
size: .
J: TRBJ2-4
DNA: TGCGCCAGCAGCCAAGATCGAGTGTATGCCAAAAACATTCAGTACTTC
CDR3: CASSQDRVYAKNIQYF

V: TRBV2
D: .
size: few
J: TRBJ1-2
DNA: TGTGCCAGCAGAAGCGGGCAGAACTATGGCTACACCTTC
CDR3: CASRSGQNYGYTF

V: TRBV27
D: TRBD2
size: .
J: TRBJ2-6
DNA: TGTGCCAGCAGTCCCGCCGGACTAGCGGGCTCTGGGGCCAACGTCCTGACTTTC
CDR3: CASSPAGLAGSGANVLTF

V: TRBV5-4
D: .
size: few
J: TRBJ1-2
DNA: TGTGCCAGCAGCTTGCAGGGTGGCTACACCTTC
CDR3: CASSLQGGYTF

V: TRBV28
D: TRBD1
size: few
J: TRBJ2-7
DNA: TGTGCCAGCAGTAAACCCGGGACAGTCTCCTACGAGCAGTACTTC
CDR3: CASSKPGTVSYEQYF

V: TRBV19
D: .
size: few
J: TRBJ2-1
DNA: TGTGCCACCAGCCCGGGGAGCTCCTACAATGAGCAGTTCTTC
CDR3: CATSPGSSYNEQFF

V: TRBV4-3
D: .
size: many
J: TRBJ2-1
DNA: TGCGCCAGCAGCCAAGATGTTGGCTCCCACAATGAGCAGTTCTTC
CDR3: CASSQDVGSHNEQFF

V: TRBV14
D: TRBD1
size: few
J: TRBJ1-1
DNA: TGTGCCAGCAGCCTAAGGGATTGGGACAGGGGGCCTGAAGCTTTCTTT
CDR3: CASSLRDWDRGPEAFF

V: TRBV4-3
D: TRBD2
size: few
J: TRBJ2-7
DNA: TGCGCCAGCAGCCAAGGGACTAGCGCAGCCTACGAGCAGTACTTC
CDR3: CASSQGTSAAYEQYF

V: TRBV7-2
D: TRBD1
size: .
J: TRBJ1-5
DNA: TGTGCCAGCAGTCGCGACAGGGCGGGCAATCAGCCCCAGCATTTT
CDR3: CASSRDRAGNQPQHF

V: TRBV19
D: .
size: .
J: TRBJ1-6
DNA: TGTGCCAGTAGTATCATCGGGGTCATGGATAATTCACCCCTCCACTTT
CDR3: CASSIIGVMDNSPLHF

V: TRBV28
D: TRBD2
size: .
J: TRBJ2-7
DNA: TGTGCCAGCAGCCGTCCCGGGACTAGATACGAGCAGTACTTC
CDR3: CASSRPGTRYEQYF

V: TRBV20-1
D: .
size: .
J: TRBJ2-7
DNA: TGCAGGGGGACTTCCTACGAGCAGTACTTC
CDR3: CRGTSYEQYF

V: TRBV12-2
D: .
size: few
J: TRBJ2-5
DNA: TGTGCAAGTCGCTTCTTAGCGGGAGTGCAAGAGACCCAGTACTTC
CDR3: CASRFLAGVQETQYF

V: TRBV18
D: TRBD1
size: .
J: TRBJ2-5
DNA: TGTGCCAGCTCACCCTTCGGGACAGCCCAAGAGACCCAGTACTTC
CDR3: CASSPFGTAQETQYF

V: TRBV28
D: .
size: few
J: TRBJ2-3
DNA: TGTGCCAGCACCACTCATTCGGATACGCAGTATTTT
CDR3: CASTTHSDTQYF

V: TRBV7-9
D: .
size: few
J: TRBJ1-1
DNA: TGTGCCAGCAGCCCTCAGGGCCCCACTGAAGCTTTCTTT
CDR3: CASSPQGPTEAFF

V: TRBV4-1
D: TRBD1
size: .
J: TRBJ1-2
DNA: TGCGCCAGCAGCCAGCCGTGGACAGGGGACTATGGCTACACCTTC
CDR3: CASSQPWTGDYGYTF

V: TRBV9
D: .
size: .
J: TRBJ2-1
DNA: TGTGCCAGCAGCGTAGTCGGAGGGAACAATGAGCAGTTCTTC
CDR3: CASSVVGGNNEQFF

V: TRBV4-2
D: .
size: few
J: TRBJ1-1
DNA: TGTGCCAGCAGCCAAGATCCGGGTTGGGAAGCTTTCTTT
CDR3: CASSQDPGWEAFF

V: TRBV25-1
D: .
size: .
J: TRBJ2-1
DNA: TGTGCCAGCAGTGCCAGGGAATACGGCTCCTACAATGAGCAGTTCTTC
CDR3: CASSAREYGSYNEQFF

V: TRBV19
D: .
size: .
J: TRBJ1-5
DNA: TGTGCCAGTAGTATCGGAGGTCAGCCCCAGCATTTT
CDR3: CASSIGGQPQHF

V: TRBV6-6
D: .
size: .
J: TRBJ2-5
DNA: TGTGCCAGCAGTTACAACAGTGCGAAAGAGACCCAGTACTTC
CDR3: CASSYNSAKETQYF

V: TRBV4-3
D: .
size: .
J: TRBJ1-1
DNA: TGCGCCAGCAGCCAAGGCGGAAACACTGAAGCTTTCTTT
CDR3: CASSQGGNTEAFF

V: TRBV29-1
D: .
size: few
J: TRBJ1-4
DNA: TGCAGCGGGGGACATGCAAATGAAAAACTGTTTTTT
CDR3: CSGGHANEKLFF

V: TRBV6-1
D: .
size: .
J: TRBJ1-1
DNA: TGTGCCAGCTCCCTGACACTCCAGAAGGAAGCTTTCTTT
CDR3: CASSLTLQKEAFF

V: TRBV28
D: TRBD1
size: few
J: TRBJ2-3
DNA: TGTGCCAGCAGTTTTTCGTCAGGGGGCGGAGATACGCAGTATTTT
CDR3: CASSFSSGGGDTQYF

V: TRBV20-1
D: TRBD2
size: few
J: TRBJ2-1
DNA: TGCAGTGCCCCGGGGACTAGGTGGCAGTTCTTC
CDR3: CSAPGTRWQFF